This entry is about one TCR beta chain. Its specific antigen is unknown. No base qualities exist here, and no much larger clone lies one base off it. The data originate from a study of T cell responses to AZD1222 COVID-19 vaccine (dated by TCRdb to the early 2020s). For the wider study: Because spike-specific TCR depth and breadth did not differ between the two schedules, AZD1222 recipients who got a second dose at roughly 4 weeks were pooled with those who got a second dose at roughly 12 weeks. TCR sequencing covered 233 trial participants: 200 to 210 given two doses of AZD1222 and 26 given two doses of MenACWY control vaccine. Trial participants were enrolled by age into 18-55, 56-69 and 70-plus year subgroups, with around 150, 28 and 57 TCR-sequenced participants respectively.

The investigation overall reported the following: Because no samples from the day 14 peak response were available, repertoires could be characterized only after the peak T cell response. A significant rise in spike-specific TCR breadth and depth was observed after two AZD1222 doses relative to day 0 and relative to MenACWY recipients. Only a handful of AZD1222 recipients were SARS-CoV-2 seropositive at baseline, limiting conclusions about previously exposed vaccinees. The 56-69-year group was small, and its depth increase did not reach significance, likely because of low power. Most participants were white British and females outnumbered males, and the authors suggested that clonal diversity may have been underestimated. The whole spike protein was spanned by vaccine-associated CD4 TCRs, and dominant responses were seen in regions 160-218 and 743-854. Nearly half of unique spike-specific TCRs reportedly recognized epitopes outside regions mutated in the B.1.351 and B.1.1.7 variants.

The time point label of this sample denotes: baseline before first vaccination. The vaccinee samples were drawn from two UK trials, COV001 and COV002, one of which was a single-blind randomized controlled phase 2/3 trial testing AZD1222 (ChAdOx1 nCoV-19) in healthy adults. Trial participant PBMC samples were collected at day 0 and day 28 after the second dose for TCRbeta chain sequencing. The CDR3 regions of human TCRbeta chains were subjected to immunosequencing. The original pipeline was this. Repertoire TCRs were checked for matches against a reference library of SARS-CoV-2-specific TCRs that had been generated using the MIRA antigen-specificity platform. Breadth was defined as the fraction of unique TCRs that were SARS-CoV-2-associated. Depth was defined as the fraction of total T cells that were SARS-CoV-2-associated. Each spike-specific TCR was assigned to its reactive spike region and to a CD4 or CD8 class using the MIRA data. Log10-transformed breadth and depth values were compared by one-way ANOVA with Sidak's multiple comparisons tests. TCRdb stores this immuneACCESS table with in-frame sequences only. Part of the clones is absent; in the studies checked, under half of the shortfall reflects unresolved V genes, and no reason is known for the rest. V and J calls plus clone size are reproduced from that table; the DNA served to infer D and trimming. Present in this sample are under 130,000 clones, approximately 88% of which were seen just once. Clones ranked in the top ten supply around 2.3% of the sample.

The CDR3 measures 13 amino acids from cysteine to phenylalanine. Only CDR3 DNA remains: 39 bases, in frame from the first base. The V end loses 11 bases and the J end loses 5 bases, and a stretch of 15 bases separates them. The germline V gene (reference sequence) yields SEHNR for CDR1 and FQNEAQ for CDR2. The receptor's source is an adult in good health. The sequence links TRBV7-9 to TRBJ1-4; 5 matching bases give a weak D call of TRBD1. The sample consisted of peripheral blood, taken on day 0 of AZD1222 vaccination. The nucleotide sequence is TGTGCCGCGTCCGGGGCTGAAAATGAAAAACTGTTTTTT. This translates into CAASGAENEKLFF.